This TCR beta chain is drawn from a study of OX40 agonist ivuxolimab in advanced cancers. Study background: The eligibility criteria allowed prior anti-PD-1, anti-PD-L1 or anti-CTLA-4 therapy, and around 38% had some.

Concerning this clone itself: Antigen: not known.

Study results and limitations: The mean number of expanded clones was higher in CD8+ T cells than in CD4+. At doses 0.1 to 3.0 mg/kg, CD4+ and CD8+ clones expanded.

The repertoire was sequenced with immunoSEQ multiplex PCR; TCRdb's copy has only in-frame clones and lacks some. The data show tens of thousands of clones, about 90% seen once. V lost 0 bases and J 15 bases, leaving 12 bases between the germline ends. The CDR3 covers 12 residues. Germline CDR1 reads MGHRA; CDR2 reads YSYEKL. The origin of this receptor is an adult with an advanced solid tumor such as melanoma, head and neck, liver or kidney cancer. The sample here was CD4+ or CD8+ T cells sorted from blood, taken in a trial of the OX40 agonist ivuxolimab. The chain combines TRBV4-1 with TRBJ2-4; D is unresolved. As DNA, the CDR3 is TGCGCCAGCAGCCAAGATCGGGCGATCCTGTACTTC. It specifies CASSQDRAILYF.